This T cell receptor (beta chain) was captured in a study of T cell responses to AZD1222 COVID-19 vaccine. General study points: The donors showed a predominance of white British ancestry and of females, with possible underestimation of clonal diversity. All repertoire sampling was performed exclusively after the peak T cell response.

TCRdb's table, derived via immunoSEQ multiplex PCR, lists solely in-frame clones and lacks some. The sample carries under 95,000 clones, approximately 85% recorded once. Points on this clone: The antigen is not known.

Sequenced here: peripheral blood, sampled 28 days after the second AZD1222 dose. This sequence was found in an adult who received the AZD1222 COVID-19 vaccine.

Here the CDR3 reads CSARQGREQYF. The CDR3 coding sequence is TGCAGTGCTCGACAGGGGAGGGAGCAGTACTTC. The V and J genes are TRBV20-1 and TRBJ2-7; 8 bases are a match to TRBD1. Losses at the gene ends were 5 bases for V and 7 bases for J; bases not matched to a gene: 4. Germline V gene data show CDR1 as DFQATT and CDR2 as SNEGSKA (reference sequence). The CDR3 has 11 residues.